This TCR beta chain emerged from a study of blood T cell repertoires in COVID-19. Study in general: Acute and convalescent COVID-19 specimens originated in the United States, Italy and Spain.

Libraries were prepared by immunoSEQ multiplex PCR; TCRdb keeps only in-frame clonotypes and omits some of them. Of about 120,000 clones in the sample, 65% to 85% were seen once. The germline gives CDR1 SEHNR, CDR2 FQNEAQ (reference sequence). The V segment lost 5 bases and the J segment 3 bases; nucleotides outside the gene matches: 9. This CDR3 spans 16 amino acids. Enrollment of patients from Seattle took place during active infection, with longitudinal follow-up. This sequence was found in a man younger than 40 with COVID-19, enrolled during active disease. Specimen: peripheral blood. The V call is TRBV7-9, the J call TRBJ2-5, with 10 bases that match TRBD1. The CDR3 nucleotides are TGTGCCAGCAGCAACCGGGACAGGGGCATCGAAGAGACCCAGTACTTC. Encoded protein: CASSNRDRGIEETQYF. Based on the CDR3 plus reference TRBV7-9 and TRBJ2-5, the full variable domain is DTGVSQNPRHKITKRGQNVTFRCDPISEHNRLYWYRQTLGQGPEFLTYFQNEAQLEKSRLLSDRFSAERPKGSFSTLEIQRTEQGDSAMYLCASSNRDRGIEETQYFGPGTRLLVL.